The rows below give T cell receptor beta chains drawn from one sample of a study of early T cells in non-severe SARS-CoV-2 infection. MiXCR, applied by TCRdb to the 5' RACE reads, yields one record per CDR3 protein. The table records around 58,000 distinct CDR3 sequences, roughly 7.6% of them present only once. This material consisted of whole blood, taken at baseline. The receptors originated from an adult who was a healthcare worker with PCR-confirmed SARS-CoV-2 infection or an uninfected control (not recorded which). The CDR3 runs from the conserved cysteine through the conserved F or W.

CASRPGVVQETQYF,TRBV28,TRBJ2-5
CSARGSHSNQPQHF,TRBV20-1,TRBJ1-5
CASRWTQMNTEAFF,TRBV4-3,TRBJ1-1
CASSLKQVSSYEQYF,TRBV6-2/TRBV6-3,TRBJ2-7
CASSSGQANTEAFF,TRBV7-6,TRBJ1-1
CASSPGEDQPQHF,TRBV18,TRBJ1-5
CASSARDRGTDTQYF,TRBV11-2,TRBJ2-3
CASSYSGRLGETQYF,TRBV6-5,TRBJ2-5
CASSLGLPGTSTDTQYF,TRBV5-4,TRBJ2-3
CASSQDSLRSAGYTF,TRBV4-3,TRBJ1-2
CASSPIRGYGYTF,TRBV7-6,TRBJ1-2
CASSYNRLDTQYF,TRBV6-5,TRBJ2-3
CASSRTSGRAYEQYF,TRBV5-4,TRBJ2-7
CASSIEDYGPYNEQFF,TRBV19,TRBJ2-1
CASSQGTTDTQYF,TRBV6-4,TRBJ2-3
CASSFGTGVVKLFF,TRBV28,TRBJ1-4
CSARGLAGYNEQFF,TRBV20-1,TRBJ2-1
CASSSRQTYQETQYF,TRBV7-2,TRBJ2-5
CASSSPPVETQYF,TRBV7-2,TRBJ2-5
CASSYGLAGVSRETQYF,TRBV6-6,TRBJ2-5
CSVGGQGSKNIQYF,TRBV29-1,TRBJ2-4
CASSVQRNTEAFF,TRBV27,TRBJ1-1
CASSSPSGSADTQYF,TRBV5-4,TRBJ2-3
CASSQGPGGLGANVLTF,TRBV4-1,TRBJ2-6
CASSPPGLAGGGEQFF,TRBV18,TRBJ2-1
CASSYPGRNEQFF,TRBV11-2,TRBJ2-1
CASSYESRSEQYF,TRBV6-6,TRBJ2-7
CAIGGAGANVLTF,TRBV10-3,TRBJ2-6
CASIRGRASGANVLTF,TRBV19,TRBJ2-6
CASSLGGHQETQYF,TRBV7-2,TRBJ2-5
CASSLRRVEGEQYF,TRBV12-3/TRBV12-4,TRBJ2-7
CASSEAEQGFSPLHF,TRBV2,TRBJ1-6
CATSSRAGPSGANVLTF,TRBV15,TRBJ2-6
CASSLVKGGAKRSYNEQFF,TRBV11-2,TRBJ2-1
CASSRDSGYEQYF,TRBV7-2,TRBJ2-7
CASRVGGKAWHEQFF,TRBV12-3/TRBV12-4,TRBJ2-1
CASNQLAGDPDEQFF,TRBV2,TRBJ2-1
CASSSHEGIAKNIQYF,TRBV7-2,TRBJ2-4
CASSSLGERVQPQHF,TRBV7-6,TRBJ1-5
CASSLERGQVYEQYF,TRBV11-2,TRBJ2-7
CASQPVNTEAFF,TRBV2,TRBJ1-1
CASGRRTSGTRRTDTQYF,TRBV6-1,TRBJ2-3
CASSQQGTAYEQYF,TRBV4-1,TRBJ2-7
CASIQAGQGVMYEQYF,TRBV6-2/TRBV6-3,TRBJ2-7
CSARQGGYEQYF,TRBV20-1,TRBJ2-7
CASSFHEKLFF,TRBV12-1,TRBJ1-4
CASRSYSGANVLTF,TRBV19,TRBJ2-6